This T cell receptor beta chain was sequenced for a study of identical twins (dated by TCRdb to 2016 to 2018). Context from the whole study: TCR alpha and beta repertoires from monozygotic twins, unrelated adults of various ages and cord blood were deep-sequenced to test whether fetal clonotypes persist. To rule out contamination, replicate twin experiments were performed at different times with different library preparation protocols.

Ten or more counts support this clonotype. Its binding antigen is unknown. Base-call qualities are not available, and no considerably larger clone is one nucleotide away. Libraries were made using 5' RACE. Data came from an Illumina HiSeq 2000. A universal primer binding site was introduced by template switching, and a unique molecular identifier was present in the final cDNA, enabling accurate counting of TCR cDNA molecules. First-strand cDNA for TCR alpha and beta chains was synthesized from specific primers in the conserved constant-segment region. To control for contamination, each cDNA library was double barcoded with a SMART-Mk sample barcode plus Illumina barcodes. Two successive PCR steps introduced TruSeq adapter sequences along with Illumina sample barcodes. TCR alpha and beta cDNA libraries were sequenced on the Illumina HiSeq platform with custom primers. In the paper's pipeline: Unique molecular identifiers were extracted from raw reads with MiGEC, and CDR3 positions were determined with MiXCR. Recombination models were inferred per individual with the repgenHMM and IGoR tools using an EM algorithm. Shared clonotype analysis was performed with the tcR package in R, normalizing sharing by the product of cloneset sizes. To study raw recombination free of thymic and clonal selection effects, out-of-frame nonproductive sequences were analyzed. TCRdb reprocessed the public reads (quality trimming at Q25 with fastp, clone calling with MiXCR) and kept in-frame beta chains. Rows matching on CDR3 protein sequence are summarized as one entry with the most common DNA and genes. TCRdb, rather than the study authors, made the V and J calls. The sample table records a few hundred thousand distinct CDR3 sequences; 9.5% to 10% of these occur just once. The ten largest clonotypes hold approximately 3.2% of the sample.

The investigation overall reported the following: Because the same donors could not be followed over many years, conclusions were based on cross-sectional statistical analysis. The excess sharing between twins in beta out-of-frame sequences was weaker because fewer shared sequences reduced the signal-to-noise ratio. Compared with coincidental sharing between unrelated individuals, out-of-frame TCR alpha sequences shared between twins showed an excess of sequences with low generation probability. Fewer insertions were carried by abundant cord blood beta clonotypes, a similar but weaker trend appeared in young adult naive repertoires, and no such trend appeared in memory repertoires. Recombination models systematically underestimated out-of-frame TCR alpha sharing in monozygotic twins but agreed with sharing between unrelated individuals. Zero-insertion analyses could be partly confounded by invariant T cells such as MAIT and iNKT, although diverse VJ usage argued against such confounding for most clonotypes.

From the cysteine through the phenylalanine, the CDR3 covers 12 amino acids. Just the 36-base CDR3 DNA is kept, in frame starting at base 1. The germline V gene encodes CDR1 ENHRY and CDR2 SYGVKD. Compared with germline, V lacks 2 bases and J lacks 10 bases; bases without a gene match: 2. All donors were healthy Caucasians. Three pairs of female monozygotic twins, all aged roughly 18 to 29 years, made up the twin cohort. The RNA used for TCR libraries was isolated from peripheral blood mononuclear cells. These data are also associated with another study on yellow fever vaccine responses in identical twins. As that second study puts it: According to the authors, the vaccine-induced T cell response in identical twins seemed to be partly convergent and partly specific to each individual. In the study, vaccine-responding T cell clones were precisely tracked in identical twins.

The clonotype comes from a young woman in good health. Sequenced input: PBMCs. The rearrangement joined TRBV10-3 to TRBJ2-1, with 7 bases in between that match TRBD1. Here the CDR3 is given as CAISEGGQEQFF. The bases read TGTGCCATCAGTGAGGGGGGACAGGAGCAGTTCTTC.